The entry below describes one TCR beta chain. Its antigen is still unknown. No base qualities exist here, and no much larger clone lies one base off it. In the prospective study, participants were roughly 18 to 95 years old, resided in about two dozen geographic areas of the United States, and were enrolled through a virtual design. In the prospective study, participants were assigned to cohorts based on the clinical history participants reported in a screening survey and a study questionnaire. ImmuneRACE Cohort 3 recovered participants were defined by two consecutive negative NP/OP PCR tests, healthcare professional clearance, or symptom resolution. Mobile phlebotomists in the prospective study collected whole blood, serum and a nasopharyngeal or oropharyngeal swab from every participant. Additional blood draws and questionnaires over an approximately two-month period could optionally be provided by prospective study participants. Before DNA extraction, blood samples from the prospective study were shipped at room temperature or frozen.

TCRbeta CDR3 regions were amplified from genomic DNA using the immunoSEQ Assay, a bias-controlled multiplex PCR. Regarding the original processing steps: Nucleated cell counts per sample were estimated from amplification of reference gene primers within the assay. To quantify the absolute abundance of each unique TCRbeta CDR3 rearrangement, sequence reads were collapsed and filtered. For each sample, productive Simpson clonality was calculated as the square root of Simpson's diversity index across productive rearrangements. Sourced from immuneACCESS, this table was stored by TCRdb with only in-frame sequences that have V and J called. A share of the clones is absent; for the studies checked, an unresolved V gene accounts for under half, and the remainder has no known explanation. From that table come the V and J calls and clone size; the DNA was used to work out D and trimming. The sample includes 350,000 to 400,000 clones, with approximately 90% observed a single time. The top ten clonotypes cover approximately 1.2% of the sample.

The data derive from a study of blood T cell repertoires in COVID-19 (dated by TCRdb to the early 2020s). Regarding the research as a whole: Collaborator samples came from the United States, Italy and Spain and covered acute and convalescent phases of COVID-19. The repertoires were released in a freely available public database intended as a resource for research on the immune response to SARS-CoV-2. The material from the prospective study consisted of cDNA or gDNA derived from T cells, B-cell-depleted T cells, or PBMCs. Samples were obtained from the ongoing ImmuneRACE study (first 160 participants) and from approximately 1,200 subjects provided by 6 global collaborators. Nearly every sample came with metadata listing a de-identified subject ID, COVID-19 status, age in years and sex. Where available, HLA class I and class II types were obtained from metadata supplied by the sample provider rather than from assay-based typing. The dataset comprised deeply sampled blood TCRbeta repertoires from subjects exposed to, actively infected with, or recovered from COVID-19.

On the study overall, not on this receptor specifically: The quantity of clinical and demographic metadata differed by source and by participant and was supplied without curation.

V is cut back by 4 bases and J by 13 bases, with 14 bases in the junction unmatched. The germline V gene sets CDR1 to MDHEN and CDR2 to SYDVKM. The CDR3 starts with the cysteine, ends with the phenylalanine, and has 16 residues. Of the read, only the CDR3 DNA is kept; its 48 bases are in frame from base 1. The sequenced material came from PBMCs or T cells enriched from blood (not recorded which). The chain employs TRBV28 and TRBJ1-6; 9 bases in between match TRBD1. The clonotype comes from a woman aged 18-29 years who had recovered from COVID-19. For the CDR3, the sequence is CASSCQGTGPVCPLHF. The nucleotide sequence is given as TGTGCCAGCAGTTGCCAGGGGACAGGGCCGGTTTGTCCCCTCCACTTT. The entire variable domain, with the stretches around the CDR3 drawn from the reference TRBV28 and TRBJ1-6 proteins, is DVKVTQSSRYLVKRTGEKVFLECVQDMDHENMFWYRQDPGLGLRLIYFSYDVKMKEKGDIPEGYSVSREKKERFSLILESASTNQTSMYLCASSCQGTGPVCPLHFGNGTRLTVT.